Listed below are T cell receptor beta chains from one sample, sequenced in a study of technical replicates of blood from a few donors. Libraries were prepared by immunoSEQ multiplex PCR; TCRdb keeps only in-frame clonotypes and omits some of them. In the table there are around 50,000 clones, roughly 90% of which are singletons. The sample consisted of PBMCs. These receptors were taken from a human donor in good health. Some clones in this sample may be carry-over from other donors' samples. CDR3s include the opening cysteine and the closing phenylalanine or tryptophan. Each record gives: clone size, V gene, J gene, CDR3 protein. The size entry is marked missing in some rows and otherwise reads once, few, many or a size class.

once,TRBV6-1,TRBJ2-5,CASSDIGGGTQYF
few,TRBV7-9,TRBJ1-2,CASSFDGGHYGYTF
-,TRBV29-1,TRBJ2-5,CSHEGGAETQYF
-,TRBV4-3,TRBJ2-7,CASSQDLAGGGLSYEQYF
-,TRBV5-4,TRBJ2-3,CASRDTGGTDTQYF
once,TRBV27,TRBJ2-1,CASSPGSYNEQFF
-,TRBV4-3,TRBJ2-1,CASSQEVRLATYNEQFF
once,TRBV7-8,TRBJ1-6,CASSPPPRFSPLHF
-,TRBV18,TRBJ2-7,CASSPPEGLVGEQYF
-,TRBV5-6,TRBJ1-2,CASRPGTGAYGYTF
once,TRBV7-3,TRBJ1-2,CASSLKAGSGYTF
medium-sized,TRBV7-9,TRBJ1-2,CASSSRTGLFHVRTF
-,TRBV5-3,TRBJ1-5,CARSYIDRDNQPQHF
-,TRBV7-8,TRBJ2-3,CASSAVSRGTQYF
-,TRBV7-8,TRBJ2-2,CASSNRDSNTGELFF
-,TRBV6-1,TRBJ2-2,CASSVAGYTGELFF
-,TRBV18,TRBJ2-4,CASSRDSALRPVLGAGNIQYF
-,TRBV6-5,TRBJ2-7,CASSTLGSLNEQYF
-,TRBV11-2,TRBJ2-7,CASRTSGGYEQYF
-,TRBV28,TRBJ1-1,CASSPGQPNTEAFF
-,TRBV6-5,TRBJ2-3,CASSYGEARYF
-,TRBV9,TRBJ1-1,CASSRGFVGNTEAFF
-,TRBV2,TRBJ2-5,CASSEQKETQYF
-,TRBV13,TRBJ2-7,CASSDPGTKEQYF
-,TRBV5-4,TRBJ2-1,CASSHGLAAYNEQFF
-,TRBV4-1,TRBJ2-2,CASSPRDMGGELFF
-,TRBV19,TRBJ2-5,CASSIDPTGTQYF
-,TRBV19,TRBJ1-2,CASSIDRTSRGYTF
-,TRBV11-2,TRBJ1-6,CASSSGGRGAPLHF
-,TRBV7-2,TRBJ1-2,CASSLGGTGGCAF
-,TRBV6-4,TRBJ2-3,CASSASGATDTQYF
-,TRBV4-2,TRBJ1-2,CASSHVRDSNYGYTF
-,TRBV6-1,TRBJ1-3,CASSERTATNTIYF
-,TRBV27,TRBJ2-6,CASSSLSGANVLTF
-,TRBV30,TRBJ2-1,CAWSTREGAVYNEQFF
-,TRBV4-2,TRBJ2-3,CASSQETGDTQYF
once,TRBV6-6,TRBJ1-2,CASSGGQGQGGYTF
-,TRBV7-9,TRBJ1-4,CASSSSGSADEKLFF
-,TRBV14,TRBJ1-6,CASSQGTRDRYNSPLHF
-,TRBV15,TRBJ1-5,CATSRALNQPQHF
-,TRBV5-1,TRBJ1-3,CASSLNPVGSSGNTIYF
-,TRBV10-3,TRBJ2-7,CATDDPGARQGGYEQYF
once,TRBV5-6,TRBJ1-6,CASSWGRGFSPLHF
-,TRBV7-9,TRBJ2-7,CASSLAWGTDYEQYF
-,TRBV2,TRBJ2-5,CALQRRQQETQYF
-,TRBV6-6,TRBJ1-1,CASSYSPGLNTEAFF
-,TRBV6-6,TRBJ2-7,CASTGRGYEQYF
-,TRBV27,TRBJ2-7,CASKIRGGRVYEQYF